One T cell receptor (beta chain) is described in this entry. As yet, its antigen is unknown. Within the sample, other DNA sequences also encode this same CDR3. The data were taken from a study of shared clonotypes between healthy human individuals. Overall study context: Sampling drew on donors who were a couple of women and a few men aged 18 to 49. Per donor, three plates held CD4 naive cells, three held CD4 memory, two held CD8 naive and one held CD8 memory. The study, taken as a whole, reports: Of the naive CD4 clonotypes, around 4.8% were shared across several donors.

Germline V gives CDR1 SGHNT, CDR2 YYREEE (reference sequence). The CDR3 runs to 14 residues. Trimming removed 1 base from V and 3 bases from J; junction bases left unmatched: 3. TCRdb keeps only in-frame clones here, not all; method: immunoSEQ multiplex PCR. Of over a million clones listed, under 99% are singletons. Input material: naive CD4+ T cells sorted from blood. Subset specified: CD45RA+ positively selected. The receptor was derived from a man aged 25-45 years in good health. V gene TRBV5-4 combines with J gene TRBJ2-7, with 8 nucleotides matching TRBD1. The CDR3 is CASSLNRGSYEQYF. In nucleotides, the CDR3 is TGTGCCAGCAGCTTGAACAGGGGGAGCTACGAGCAGTACTTC.